Below, 16 T cell receptor beta chains from the same sample are listed, as sequenced in a study of PD-1 and CTLA-4 blockade in melanoma (TCRdb year 2021). Library generation was performed with the immunoSEQ multiplex PCR assay. TCRdb retrieved this table from immuneACCESS and kept in-frame rearrangements only. Not all clones are present; in checked studies, unresolved V genes account for under half, and no reason is known for the remainder. For this sample there are roughly 16,000 clones; 65% to 85% appear just once. The top ten constitute around a sixth of the sample. This specimen was CD8+ T cells from peripheral blood, taken before anti-PD-1 treatment. The receptors were sampled from a human donor with melanoma.

The rearrangement links TRBV11-3 to TRBJ2-7, with 7 positions matching TRBD2. J lost 0 bases, V lost 6 bases, and 14 bases had no gene match. This CDR3 spans 17 amino acids. The germline CDR1 and CDR2 sequences are SGHNT and YENEEA. This chain's CDR3 is CASRGRASGLSSYEQYF. CDR3 DNA sequence: TGTGCCAGCAGGGGACGGGCTAGCGGATTGAGCTCCTACGAGCAGTACTTC.

Written as DNA, the CDR3 is TGTGCCAGTAGTATAGGACAGGTCGAAAAACTGTTTTTT. Its protein is CASSIGQVEKLFF. The chain uses TRBV19 and TRBJ1-4, with D maybe TRBD1 (6 bases). Germline lookup yields CDR1 LNHDA and CDR2 SQIVND (reference sequence). The V end was cut by 1 base, the J end by 8 bases, with 8 bases between. The CDR3 is 13 residues long. The variable domain in full, with the rest retrieved from reference TRBV19 and TRBJ1-4, is DGGITQSPKYLFRKEGQNVTLSCEQNLNHDAMYWYRQDPGQGLRLIYYSQIVNDFQKGDIAEGYSVSREKKESFPLTVTSAQKNPTAFYLCASSIGQVEKLFFGSGTQLSVL.

V and J are TRBV5-6 and TRBJ1-2; D is unresolved. Germline CDR1 and CDR2: SGHDT and YYEEEE. Trimming shortened V by 6 bases and J by 2 bases, and 23 bases separated the two germline ends. The CDR3 has 17 amino acids. CDR3 protein: CASNGPSSQPRNYGYTF. The CDR3 nucleotides are TGTGCCAGCAACGGACCCTCCTCCCAACCTCGCAACTATGGCTACACCTTC.

The chain has TRBV9 and TRBJ1-4; D is unclear. V lost 0 bases and J 0 bases, leaving 12 bases between the germline ends. The CDR3 length is 17 residues. CDR1 is SGDLS, CDR2 YYNGEE, per germline. Here the CDR3 DNA reads TGTGCCAGCAGCGTAGATGAAAGGCGTGCAACTAATGAAAAACTGTTTTTT. As protein: CASSVDERRATNEKLFF.

The chain links TRBV5-5 to TRBJ1-5; 7 bases fit TRBD1. The CDR3 is made up of 15 amino acids. Trimming at V came to 1 base and at J to 5 bases, leaving 6 bases not matched to a gene. Germline loops: CDR1 SGHKS, CDR2 YYEKEE (reference sequence). CDR3 coding DNA: TGTGCCAGCAGCTTGTTAGAGGGGGCCTATCAGCCCCAGCATTTT. This translates into CASSLLEGAYQPQHF. The full variable domain, in which reference TRBV5-5 and TRBJ1-5 provide the parts outside the CDR3, is DAGVTQSPTHLIKTRGQQVTLRCSPISGHKSVSWYQQVLGQGPQFIFQYYEKEERGRGNFPDRFSARQFPNYSSELNVNALLLGDSALYLCASSLLEGAYQPQHFGDGTRLSIL.

The rearrangement joins TRBV30 to TRBJ1-3; the D is unclear. Germline V lookup: CDR1 GTSNPN, CDR2 SVGIG (reference sequence). The CDR3 has 12 amino acids. Trimming took 5 bases from V and 7 from J, leaving 12 bases between them. The CDR3 DNA is TGTGCCTGGCCCCGGACCAGTAACACCATATATTTT. The encoded protein is CAWPRTSNTIYF.

This chain links TRBV16 with TRBJ1-5; no firm D call. CDR3 length equals 15 residues. CDR1 is KGHSY, CDR2 FQNENV, per germline. Trimming took off 4 bases at V and 0 bases at J, with 10 bases between the two ends. The CDR3 sequence: CASSRSGNSNQPQHF. In nucleotides, the CDR3 is TGTGCCAGCAGCCGTTCTGGGAATAGCAATCAGCCCCAGCATTTT.

The chain joins TRBV10-3 to TRBJ2-7, with 8 bases aligning to TRBD2. The CDR3 is 14 amino acids. Germline trimming cut 4 bases from V and 3 bases from J; bases unmatched to any gene: 5. Germline CDR1 reads ENHRY; CDR2 reads SYGVKD. The CDR3 loop reads CAISASGGVYEQYF. The CDR3 DNA sequence: TGTGCCATCAGTGCTTCGGGAGGGGTCTACGAGCAGTACTTC.

V usage is TRBV5-4 and J usage is TRBJ2-5, with D possibly matching TRBD1 (6 bases). CDR1 is SGHNT, CDR2 YYREEE, per germline (reference sequence). The CDR3 extends over 15 amino acids. V was trimmed by 3 bases and J by 3 bases, leaving 15 bases between them. CDR3: CASSSLSRGEETQYF. The CDR3 nucleotides are TGTGCCAGCAGCTCCCTAAGCAGGGGCGAAGAGACCCAGTACTTC.

The table lists this clone with a few counts. The rearrangement uses TRBV4-2 and TRBJ1-2, with 8 bases that match TRBD1. In germline, CDR1 is LGHNA, CDR2 YNFKEQ. The CDR3 is 13 amino acids. J gave up 8 bases and V 4 bases, and 6 bases lay outside the gene matches. The chain's CDR3 is CASSPGGAGGYTF. The CDR3 region has the DNA TGTGCCAGCAGCCCAGGGGGCGCGGGAGGCTACACCTTC.

The rearrangement uses TRBV19 and TRBJ2-7; the match to TRBD2 covers 10 bases. The CDR3 extends over 15 amino acids. J gave up 5 bases and V 10 bases, and 14 bases lay outside the gene matches. The germline gives CDR1 LNHDA, CDR2 SQIVND (reference sequence). Here the CDR3 DNA reads TGTGCCACCTCACCCGAGCGGGAGGGCTACGACGAGCAGTACTTC. This encodes CATSPEREGYDEQYF.

The chain carries TRBV5-1 and TRBJ1-2; no clear D gene. Germline V gene lookup returns CDR1 SGHRS and CDR2 YFSETQ. This CDR3 spans 12 amino acids. With 4 bases removed from V and 6 bases from J, the gap between germline ends came to 10 bases. The CDR3 region has the DNA TGCGCCAGCAGCCTCACCCAAAATGGCTACACCTTC. It is translated as CASSLTQNGYTF. Full variable domain (remainder filled in from reference TRBV5-1 and TRBJ1-2): KAGVTQTPRYLIKTRGQQVTLSCSPISGHRSVSWYQQTPGQGLQFLFEYFSETQRNKGNFPGRFSGRQFSNSRSEMNVSTLELGDSALYLCASSLTQNGYTFGSGTRLTVV.

This chain uses TRBV27 with TRBJ2-7; D possibly uses TRBD1 or TRBD2 (5 bases each). The CDR3 covers 16 residues. Trimming removed 6 bases at V and 3 bases at J, with 21 bases between. The germline V gene encodes CDR1 MNHEY and CDR2 SMNVEV (reference sequence). This CDR3 reads CASSKIGAESYYEQYF. CDR3 bases: TGTGCCAGCAGCAAAATCGGGGCAGAATCTTACTACGAGCAGTACTTC.

The rearrangement uses TRBV9 and TRBJ2-2, with D possibly matching TRBD2 (6 bases). The germline gives CDR1 SGDLS, CDR2 YYNGEE. This CDR3 region has 15 residues. Trimming removed 4 bases at V and 3 bases at J, with 13 bases between. The CDR3 DNA reads as TGTGCCAGCAGCCTCCGGGACTCCTACACCGGGGAGCTGTTTTTT. Its protein is CASSLRDSYTGELFF.

The chain uses TRBV15 and TRBJ2-6; 8 bases fit TRBD2. Per the germline V gene, CDR1 is LNHNV and CDR2 is YYDKDF (reference sequence). Unmatched junction bases numbered 8, after V lost 0 bases and J lost 7 bases. The CDR3 is 17 amino acids. This CDR3 reads CATSRDLSGAFANVLTF. The CDR3 DNA follows: TGTGCCACCAGCAGAGATCTTAGCGGGGCGTTTGCCAACGTCCTGACTTTC.

The DNA of the CDR3 is TGTGCCAGTAGTCCCCGGGAAAGTCTTAATGAAAAACTGTTTTTT. It codes for CASSPRESLNEKLFF. This sequence joins TRBV19 and TRBJ1-4; D ambiguous. In germline, CDR1 is LNHDA, CDR2 SQIVND (reference sequence). Trimming cost V 5 bases and J 4 bases, with 14 bases left between them. The CDR3 has 15 residues.